Sequencing of this T cell receptor (beta chain) was carried out in a study of PD-1 and CTLA-4 blockade in melanoma (dated by TCRdb to the early 2020s). Background on the whole study: In patients with melanoma, the study measured the effects of PD-1 blockade versus CTLA-4 blockade on the melanoma-reactive CD8 T cell response.

CDR1 and CDR2 are drawn from the germline V gene: SGDLS, YYNGEE. Deletion took 2 bases off V and 1 base off J, with a span of 6 bases between the germline ends. There are 13 amino acids in the CDR3, from cysteine to phenylalanine inclusive. CDR3 DNA is the only sequence kept; it has 39 bases, read in frame from the first base. With respect to this clone: Its antigen remains unidentified. No much larger clone is present one base from it, and per-base qualities are unavailable.

To prepare the library, the immunoSEQ multiplex PCR assay was applied. The table comes from immuneACCESS by way of TCRdb, which keeps in-frame sequences with V and J called. Part of the clones is missing from these tables; in studies checked, under half for an unresolved V gene and the rest for unknown reasons. The sample table lists 20,000 to 25,000 clones, about 87% of them with a count of one. Together, the top ten hold about 7.2% of the sample. This sample comprised CD8+ T cells from peripheral blood, obtained before anti-PD-1 treatment. The chain was built from TRBV9 and TRBJ1-1; no D gene call is confident. The clonotype originates from a human donor with melanoma. The CDR3 here reads CASSVGRNTEAFF. The DNA sequence is given as TGTGCCAGCAGCGTGGGGAGGAACACTGAAGCTTTCTTT. Full variable domain (CDR3 extended with the reference TRBV9 and TRBJ1-1 proteins): DSGVTQTPKHLITATGQRVTLRCSPRSGDLSVYWYQQSLDQGLQFLIQYYNGEERAKGNILERFSAQQFPDLHSELNLSSLELGDSALYFCASSVGRNTEAFFGQGTRLTVV.